This paragraph covers one T cell receptor (beta chain) sequence. Its antigen is unknown. No much larger clonotype is one base removed from it; base qualities were not supplied. The cohort comprised some 700 healthy bone marrow donors. At the time of sampling, every cohort member was nominally healthy, though immune exposures that went unrecorded were likely present. The donor tested CMV seronegative and was one of the 352 seronegative cohort members. Each donor provided a peripheral blood sample, and peripheral blood mononuclear cells were used for TCR beta sequencing. Genomic DNA was extracted from the blood cell samples with the Qiagen DNeasy Blood Extraction Kit. The data belong to a study of cytomegalovirus exposure and HLA in healthy donors (TCRdb year 2017). About the investigation overall: According to an earlier analysis of 587 of the donors, some 170 million T cells yielded some 120 million unique TCR beta sequences and more than 250 Gb of sequence data. To predict cytomegalovirus infection status, the study combined high-throughput TCR immunosequencing, statistical association of individual TCRs with disease status, and machine learning. Donor age, sex, ethnicity and CMV serostatus were collected together with the repertoire data. Every discovery cohort repertoire had been produced on one sequencing platform. In a later genetic analysis, genome-wide SNP genotypes for about 60% of the 666 donors were used, and that subset was treated as a discovery cohort. An earlier analysis of 587 of the donors used high-throughput TCR beta sequencing to judge whether each TCR beta V gene segment behaved as functional or pseudogenic. A later analysis re-examined previously published TCR beta repertoires from about 700 donors and added high-resolution HLA genotyping to investigate patterns of TCR occurrence. Besides the first cohort of approximately 670 subjects, a separate validation cohort made up of 95 to 150 different subjects was used. The number of typed donors differed by locus: roughly 629-640 for A, B, C, DRB1 and DQB1; 522 for DQA1; 606 for DPA1; and 400 to 480 for DPB1. Roughly 5 DR-DQ haplotypes were handled as single units for association and clustering because linkage in the cohort was strong. Approximately 310 gigabases of sequencing data and tens of millions of unique TCR sequences were included in an early release covering about 600 HLA-typed donors. On average, roughly 250,000 unique TCR beta nucleotide sequences were sequenced per donor among 398 genotyped donors of the cohort, with roughly 20% of those sequences being non-productive. Rather than using new phenotypic data, the later analysis identified candidate immune exposures from TCR beta sequences and from how often those sequences occurred across donors. Of the 398 genotyped donors, less than 85% were placed in the genetic ancestry cluster associated with self-reported Caucasian donors. Class I and class II HLA loci were covered by the typing at four-digit resolution. The aim of the study was to test whether cataloging public T cell receptors could identify signatures of past pathogen exposure. Using immunosequencing, the study profiled T cell repertoires from approximately 700 subjects and related those repertoires to cytomegalovirus serostatus.

The full study reports these points: In a later analysis, most CMV-associated TCR beta chains were found to appear HLA-restricted, with HLA associations seemingly driven largely by CMV exposure. A later analysis associated some 17,000 TCR beta sequences with specific HLA alleles at a false discovery rate of 0.05. This cohort had only TCR beta chains sequenced, and the lack of alpha or paired-chain data limited which features could be detected. In an earlier analysis of 587 of the donors, most TCR beta V segments appeared in productive rearrangements about 87% or about 30% of the time, broadly matching IMGT annotations. The presence/absence analyses assumed that sequencing depth was roughly uniform across donors, and that assumption may not be true. Strong co-occurrence of HLA alleles, especially DR and DQ, made assigning TCR associations to individual alleles difficult. While some public TCRs were present in many individuals, most TCR sequences turned up only very rarely across donors. CMV serostatus was the only immune exposure information available for the cohort. A further reported finding was that TCR beta sequences accurately predicted the HLA-A and HLA-B alleles for most subjects in the first cohort. Because HLA typing was missing for some donors at each locus, association tests included only the typed subset. According to the authors, the approach could potentially be generalized to other disease states and immunological phenotypes. In a later analysis, TCR association rates were found to vary across HLA loci, with the most associated TCRs seen for DRB1 alleles and the fewest for HLA-C alleles. The study gave a list of some 150 TCR beta chains associated with cytomegalovirus. In vitro tests confirmed that a few of the cytomegalovirus-associated TCR beta chains recognize cytomegalovirus antigens. The classifier was reported to diagnose cytomegalovirus status with high specificity and sensitivity in both the original cohort and the validation cohort. In a later analysis, HLA-associated TCR beta chains were found to be more clonally expanded and to have lower generation probabilities than equally common non-associated chains. A group of highly shared sequence variants was considered likely to be a technical artifact of the sequencing pipeline. According to a later genetic analysis, donors in an Asian-associated ancestry cluster had fewer N-insertions in productive TCRs than the approximately 690-donor mean. Fewer than 20 rarely observed V segments, including chromosome 9 orphons, were excluded from the earlier analysis of approximately 500 of the donors because counts were too low. A later analysis reported that several top co-occurrence clusters appeared linked to parvovirus B19, influenza, CMV and Epstein-Barr virus. Some IMGT-functional V segments, including TRBV6-2 and TRBV6-3, could not be distinguished by the 87-base-pair reads and were therefore excluded. Linkage disequilibrium might explain the correlated functional status among segregating V segments, but an unknown experimental factor could not be excluded. A later genetic analysis associated a missense DCLRE1C variant with V-gene and J-gene trimming of TCR beta chains, and an independent cohort replicated the association.

The library was produced with the immunoSEQ multiplex PCR assay. For the multiplex PCR, a mixture combining 60 forward primers for TCR Vbeta segments and 13 reverse primers for TCR Jbeta segments was used. The CDR3 region of rearranged TCR beta genes was amplified from genomic DNA with a multiplex PCR assay. Amplified TCR beta libraries were sequenced as 87-base-pair reads on the Illumina HiSeq System. On the authors' methods: A later analysis counted some 74 million unique TCR beta chains across the roughly 700 repertoires, and some 11 million of these chains were shared by at least two donors. Raw reads were error-corrected and collapsed into unique sequences by a nearest-neighbor algorithm in which closely related sequences were merged to remove PCR and sequencing errors. Alignment of CDR3 sequences to IMGT reference sequences was used to assign V, D and J gene segments. For a sequence to be retained, at least a six-nucleotide match to both a V gene segment and a J gene segment was required. A rearrangement was called productive if the CDR3 had no stop codons and remained in frame with V and J, and every other rearrangement was called non-productive. Following IMGT convention, CDR3 was defined as the stretch from the second conserved V-encoded cysteine to the conserved J-encoded phenylalanine. The earlier analysis of about 530 of the donors excluded any sequence lacking an unambiguous match to a single V gene segment. In an earlier analysis of 500 to 750 of the donors, V segments were called functional above 56.7% productive rearrangements and were called segregating when the between-donor standard deviation exceeded 5%. A statistical classification framework was built to diagnose cytomegalovirus status from the catalog of TCR beta chain sequences. A later analysis assigned V and J genes by comparing TCR nucleotide sequences with IMGT/GENE-DB human TR gene sequences. A later analysis assigned CDR3 sequences and most-parsimonious VDJ recombination scenarios with the TCRdist pipeline. In a later analysis, each TCR beta chain was defined by its CDR3 amino acid sequence together with its V-gene family, and reads without a unique V-gene family were excluded. In a later analysis, 500 to 650 highly shared, low-generation-probability nucleotide sequences were removed to address suspected cross-contamination and a sequencing artifact. A later analysis calculated a clonal expansion index for each public chain from normalized within-repertoire ranks of inferred template counts. A later analysis computed generation probabilities with a VDJ recombination model fitted to out-of-frame rearrangements, and checked the results against IGoR. In a later analysis, hypergeometric tests were used to score TCR-TCR, TCR-HLA and TCR-CMV co-occurrence, with a repertoire-size bias correction applied to TCR pairs. To estimate false discovery rates, a later analysis permuted the HLA or CMV assignments 20 times. In a later analysis, co-occurring TCRs were grouped with DBSCAN, and TCRdist sequence similarity was added when clustering was performed within HLA-allele-positive subsets. For co-occurrence clustering, repertoires with fewer than 30,000 or more than 120,000 public chains were excluded, along with 4 to 6 repertoires with anomalous nucleotide sharing. Entries here come from immuneACCESS through TCRdb and include only in-frame sequences with V and J called. Some clones fail to appear in such tables; in the studies checked, an unresolved V gene covers under half of the shortfall, and the cause of the remainder is unknown. V and J calls plus clone size are reproduced from that table; the DNA served to infer D and trimming. Counted in this sample were some 160,000 clones; about 78% of them appeared once. Of the sample, around 5.7% is held by the ten largest clones.

V trim: 6 bases; J trim: 4 bases; unmatched bases: 6. Taken from the germline V gene, the CDR1 and CDR2 loops are KGHSH and LQKENI. The CDR3 runs 13 residues from the cysteine to the phenylalanine. Here the CDR3 DNA is all that survives: 39 bases in frame from base 1. The sequence joins TRBV18 to TRBJ2-7, with TRBD1 identical over 7 junction bases. The material sequenced was PBMCs. This TCR was sampled from a man aged 40-49 years in good health and CMV-seronegative. CDR3 region: CASSPDRDYEQYF. The DNA sequence is given as TGTGCCAGCTCGCCAGACAGGGATTACGAGCAGTACTTC.